This T cell receptor (beta chain) was retrieved from a study of T-cell memory formation after mild COVID-19. This CDR3 is built from 14 residues. Germline V gene data show CDR1 as SGHRS and CDR2 as YFSETQ. Trimming at V came to 5 bases and at J to 7 bases, leaving 9 bases not matched to a gene. This clonotype was seen only a few times. One entry per CDR3 protein, called by TCRdb with MiXCR from the 5' RACE reads. The table lists approximately 48,000 distinct CDR3 sequences, around 7% of them singletons. The V call is TRBV5-1, the J call TRBJ2-1, with 7 bases aligning to TRBD1. The receptor's source is a man between 18 and 35 years old who had mild COVID-19 (a few samples of this study predate the infection). Cell type and time point are not known. Sample: PBMCs or a T cell subset sorted from them (not recorded which). CDR3 nucleotide sequence: TGCGCCAGCAGAGGGGTGGGGACAGCGAATGAGCAGTTCTTC. Translated: CASRGVGTANEQFF.